This T cell receptor (beta chain) was identified during a study of T cells after posttransplantation cyclophosphamide. Germline lookup yields CDR1 SGHVS and CDR2 FNYEAQ. This CDR3 region has 16 residues. The trim removed 5 bases at V and 7 bases at J, leaving 9 bases unmatched. Study-level findings and limits: Tissue-infiltrating T cells from skin or gut overlapped little with blood T cells. Later post-transplant blood repertoires were often dominated by donor CD8+ memory clones.

Using immunoSEQ multiplex PCR, the repertoire was profiled, and TCRdb retains in-frame clones only, with some absent. The table lists around 35,000 clones, with no singletons. This clone was detected ten times or more. Its target is unknown. The TCR sequence derives from a woman between 50 and 59 years old in good health and a related stem cell transplant donor. The rearrangement uses TRBV7-6 and TRBJ2-1, with TRBD2 identical over 12 bases. Sample: PBMCs. The CDR3 spells CASSPRTSGITNEQFF. The CDR3 nucleotides are TGTGCCAGCAGCCCGAGGACTAGCGGGATAACTAATGAGCAGTTCTTC.